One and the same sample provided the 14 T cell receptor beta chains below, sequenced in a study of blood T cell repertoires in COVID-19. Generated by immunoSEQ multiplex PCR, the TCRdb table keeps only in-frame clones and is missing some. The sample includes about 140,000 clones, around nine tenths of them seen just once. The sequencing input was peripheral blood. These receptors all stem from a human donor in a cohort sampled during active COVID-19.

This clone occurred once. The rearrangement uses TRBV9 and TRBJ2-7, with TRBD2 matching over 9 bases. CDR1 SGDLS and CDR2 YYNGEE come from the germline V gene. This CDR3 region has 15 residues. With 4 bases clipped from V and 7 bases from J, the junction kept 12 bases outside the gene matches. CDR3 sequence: CASSRESSGGLEQYF. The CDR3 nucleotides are TGTGCCAGCAGCCGAGAGAGTAGCGGGGGCCTGGAGCAGTACTTC.

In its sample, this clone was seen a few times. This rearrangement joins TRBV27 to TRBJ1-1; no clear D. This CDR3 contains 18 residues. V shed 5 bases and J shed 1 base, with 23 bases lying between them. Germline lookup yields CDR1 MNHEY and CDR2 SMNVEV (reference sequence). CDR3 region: CASSPRDMLSKWNTEAFF. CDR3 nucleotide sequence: TGTGCCAGCAGTCCACGAGACATGTTGTCAAAATGGAACACTGAAGCTTTCTTT.

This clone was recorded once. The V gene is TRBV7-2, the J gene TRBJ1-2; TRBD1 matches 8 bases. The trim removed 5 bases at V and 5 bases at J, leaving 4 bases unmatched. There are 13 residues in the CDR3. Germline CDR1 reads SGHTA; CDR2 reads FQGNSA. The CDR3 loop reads CASSRQGPYGYTF. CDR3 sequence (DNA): TGTGCCAGCAGCCGACAGGGGCCTTATGGCTACACCTTC. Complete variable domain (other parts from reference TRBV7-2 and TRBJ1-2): GAGVSQSPSNKVTEKGKDVELRCDPISGHTALYWYRQSLGQGLEFLIYFQGNSAPDKSGLPSDRFSAERTGGSVSTLTIQRTQQEDSAVYLCASSRQGPYGYTFGSGTRLTVV.

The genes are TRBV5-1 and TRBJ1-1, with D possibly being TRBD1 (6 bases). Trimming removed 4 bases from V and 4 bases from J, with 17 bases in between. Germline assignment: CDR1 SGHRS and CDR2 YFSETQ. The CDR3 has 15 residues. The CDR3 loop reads CASSHTLQGRTEAFF. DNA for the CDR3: TGCGCCAGCAGCCACACATTGCAGGGGCGCACTGAAGCTTTCTTT.

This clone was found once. CDR3 coding DNA: TGTGCCAGCAGTTTATCAAGCGGATATAATTCACCCCTCCACTTT. The encoded protein is CASSLSSGYNSPLHF. V is TRBV27 and J is TRBJ1-6, with D unclear. Germline lookup yields CDR1 MNHEY and CDR2 SMNVEV (reference sequence). CDR3 length: 15 residues. Deletions cut 0 bases from V and 4 bases from J, with 7 bases between.

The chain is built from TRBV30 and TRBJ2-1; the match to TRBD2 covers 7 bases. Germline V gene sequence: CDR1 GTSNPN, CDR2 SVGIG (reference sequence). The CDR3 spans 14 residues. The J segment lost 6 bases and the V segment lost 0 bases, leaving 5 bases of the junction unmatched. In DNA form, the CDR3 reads TGTGCCTGGAGTGTACAGGAGCGGGGCAATGAGCAGTTCTTC. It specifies CAWSVQERGNEQFF. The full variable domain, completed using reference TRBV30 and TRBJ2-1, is SQTIHQWPATLVQPVGSPLSLECTVEGTSNPNLYWYRQAAGRGLQLLFYSVGIGQISSEVPQNLSASRPQDRQFILSSKKLLLSDSGFYLCAWSVQERGNEQFFGPGTRLTVL.

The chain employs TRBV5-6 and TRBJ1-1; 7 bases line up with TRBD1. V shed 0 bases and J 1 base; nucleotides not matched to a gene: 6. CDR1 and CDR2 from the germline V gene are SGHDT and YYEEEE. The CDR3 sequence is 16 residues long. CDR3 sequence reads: CASSLVTDRWNTEAFF. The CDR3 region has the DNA TGTGCCAGCAGCTTGGTTACGGACAGGTGGAACACTGAAGCTTTCTTT. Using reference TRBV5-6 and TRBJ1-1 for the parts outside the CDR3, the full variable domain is DAGVTQSPTHLIKTRGQQVTLRCSPKSGHDTVSWYQQALGQGPQFIFQYYEEEERQRGNFPDRFSGHQFPNYSSELNVNALLLGDSALYLCASSLVTDRWNTEAFFGQGTRLTVV.

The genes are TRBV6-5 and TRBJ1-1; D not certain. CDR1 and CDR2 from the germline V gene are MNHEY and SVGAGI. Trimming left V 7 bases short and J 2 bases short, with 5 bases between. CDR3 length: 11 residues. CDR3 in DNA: TGTGCCAGCACCTTAAACACTGAAGCTTTCTTT. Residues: CASTLNTEAFF.

Here the CDR3 DNA reads TGTGCCAGCAGCTTACCGGGACTAGCGACCACGGATGGTACGCAGTATTTT. It yields the protein CASSLPGLATTDGTQYF. This chain joins TRBV11-2 and TRBJ2-3; 10 bases map to TRBD2. V lost 2 bases, J lost 8 bases, and 13 bases stayed unmatched. The CDR3 length is 17 residues. The germline gives CDR1 SGHAT, CDR2 FQNNGV.

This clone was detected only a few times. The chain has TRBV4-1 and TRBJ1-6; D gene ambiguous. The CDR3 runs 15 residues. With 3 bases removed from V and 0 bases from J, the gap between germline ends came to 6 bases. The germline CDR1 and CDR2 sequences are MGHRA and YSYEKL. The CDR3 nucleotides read TGCGCCAGCAGCCAGGGGAGCTCCTATAATTCACCCCTCCACTTT. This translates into CASSQGSSYNSPLHF.

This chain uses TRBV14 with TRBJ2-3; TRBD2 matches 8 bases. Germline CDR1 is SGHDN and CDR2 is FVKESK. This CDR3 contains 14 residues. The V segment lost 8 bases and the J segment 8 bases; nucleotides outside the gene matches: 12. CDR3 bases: TGTGCCAGCCGACGAACGGGGGGGGCCGGTACGCAGTATTTT. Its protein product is CASRRTGGAGTQYF.

The CDR3 here is CASSKGLAANTGELFF. The CDR3 coding sequence is TGTGCCAGCAGCAAGGGACTAGCAGCGAACACCGGGGAGCTGTTTTTT. The chain is built from TRBV5-8 and TRBJ2-2; the match to TRBD2 covers 9 bases. Unmatched junction bases numbered 4, after V lost 4 bases and J lost 0 bases. The CDR3 length is 16 residues. The germline V gene has CDR1 SGHTS and CDR2 YDEGEE.

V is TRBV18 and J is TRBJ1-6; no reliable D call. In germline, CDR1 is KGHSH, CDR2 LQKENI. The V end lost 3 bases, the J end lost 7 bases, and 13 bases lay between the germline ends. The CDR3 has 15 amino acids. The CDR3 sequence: CASSPSTESNSPLHF. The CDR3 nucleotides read TGTGCCAGCTCACCCAGTACAGAATCAAATTCACCCCTCCACTTT.

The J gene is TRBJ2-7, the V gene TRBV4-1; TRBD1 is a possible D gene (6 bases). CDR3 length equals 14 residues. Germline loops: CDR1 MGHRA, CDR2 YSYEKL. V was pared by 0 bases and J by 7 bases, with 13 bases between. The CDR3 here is CASSQEQGLWEQYF. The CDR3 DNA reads TGCGCCAGCAGCCAAGAACAGGGTCTCTGGGAGCAGTACTTC.